This T cell receptor beta chain was recovered during a study of blood T cells in healthy people across ages. Overall study context: With template switching, about one barcoded beta molecule was captured per two T cells.

Primers used in a second PCR of roughly 7 to 12 cycles were a sample-barcoded 5' primer and a J-beta primer mix. TCRdb called the 5' RACE reads again in MiXCR, with one record for every CDR3 protein. The table includes approximately 900,000 distinct CDR3 sequences, almost 30% detected once. There are 17 residues in the CDR3. V gave up 1 base and J gave up 5 bases, with 20 bases separating them. Germline V gene lookup returns CDR1 SGHTA and CDR2 FQGNSA. Each sample had at least 6.5 million PBMCs isolated. The same sample was also used in a study of T cells of mothers and their children. From that paper: Nobody spotted any persistent microchimeric T cell clones.

This TCR was recovered from a woman aged 35 to 49 in good health. The sequenced material came from blood. The chain employs TRBV7-2 and TRBJ1-2; the D gene is possibly TRBD1 (6 bases). The CDR3: CASSLEARGRARYGYTF. The CDR3 DNA is TGTGCCAGCAGCTTAGAGGCCAGGGGTAGGGCACGGTATGGCTACACCTTC. Full variable domain (outside the CDR3, taken from reference TRBV7-2 and TRBJ1-2): GAGVSQSPSNKVTEKGKDVELRCDPISGHTALYWYRQSLGQGLEFLIYFQGNSAPDKSGLPSDRFSAERTGGSVSTLTIQRTQQEDSAVYLCASSLEARGRARYGYTFGSGTRLTVV.